The 6 T cell receptor beta chains below come from one sample, sequenced in a study of cytomegalovirus exposure and HLA in healthy donors. Primers for the PCR totalled 60 Vbeta and 13 Jbeta. Assay: immunoSEQ multiplex PCR; the TCRdb copy retains only in-frame clones and omits some. The sample lists fewer than 200,000 clones; roughly 80% were seen once. The material sequenced was PBMCs. These receptor sequences come from a woman aged 18-30 years in good health and CMV-seronegative.

The J gene is TRBJ2-4, the V gene TRBV6-1; 10 bases map to TRBD2. Per the germline V gene, CDR1 is MNHNS and CDR2 is SASEGT. CDR3 length equals 14 residues. With 8 bases clipped from V and 5 bases from J, the junction kept 6 bases outside the gene matches. In DNA, the CDR3 is TGTGCCAGCGGTACTAGCGGGAAACAAAACATTCAGTACTTC. It yields the protein CASGTSGKQNIQYF.

This clone was counted between two and nine times. J is TRBJ1-1 and V is TRBV10-1, with no clear D. Germline assignment: CDR1 WNHNN and CDR2 SYGVQD (reference sequence). Trimming left V 5 bases short and J 1 base short, with 8 bases between. The CDR3 extends over 13 amino acids. CDR3 in amino acids: CASSRQRNTEAFF. CDR3 nucleotide sequence: TGCGCCAGCAGTAGACAAAGGAACACTGAAGCTTTCTTT.

V usage is TRBV28 and J usage is TRBJ2-7; possibly TRBD2 for D (6 bases). The CDR3 contains 15 residues. Germline V gene lookup returns CDR1 MDHEN and CDR2 SYDVKM. V was shortened by 5 bases and J by 6 bases, with 20 bases between the two germline ends. In nucleotides, the CDR3 is TGTGCCAGCAGTAGACCCGGAGGGGTTGCCGGCGAGCAGTACTTC. Protein: CASSRPGGVAGEQYF.

This chain connects TRBV28 to TRBJ2-7; 11 bases line up with TRBD2. Trimming cost V 5 bases and J 4 bases; bases outside gene matches: 4. The CDR3 totals 14 residues. CDR1 MDHEN and CDR2 SYDVKM come from the germline V gene. CDR3 DNA sequence: TGTGCCAGCAGTCTTCTAGCGGGGGGATACGAGCAGTACTTC. It is translated as CASSLLAGGYEQYF.

J is TRBJ1-4 and V is TRBV6-5; possible D gene TRBD1, 6 bases. Germline V lookup: CDR1 MNHEY, CDR2 SVGAGI. Trimming cost V 3 bases and J 8 bases, with 19 bases left between them. There are 16 residues in the CDR3. The CDR3, as DNA: TGTGCCAGCAGTTATGGGTCAGGGGCTCTTGACGAAAAACTGTTTTTT. This encodes CASSYGSGALDEKLFF.

This rearrangement joins TRBV6-5 to TRBJ2-7; 8 bases are shared with TRBD1. Germline CDR1 MNHEY, CDR2 SVGAGI. The V and J ends lost 0 bases and 7 bases, in that order; junction bases with no gene match: 11. This CDR3 is 16 amino acids long. For the CDR3, the DNA is TGTGCCAGCAGTTACTCGGCAGGGGGCGGTGGATGGGAGCAGTACTTC. This sequence encodes CASSYSAGGGGWEQYF.